The 10 T cell receptor beta chains reported below all come from one sample, sequenced in a study of control samples from healthy donors and cancer patients (dated by TCRdb to the early 2020s). Library preparation was by the immunoSEQ multiplex PCR assay. In its TCRdb copy, this immuneACCESS table keeps in-frame sequences only and misses some clones. Where compared with another copy, unresolved V genes explain less than half of these, and the others have no known cause. For this sample there are roughly 150,000 clones; 85% to 95% appear just once. Clones ranked in the top ten supply about 2.4% of the sample. Sequencing input: blood. The receptors originated from a man aged 50 to 60 in good health.

The rearrangement uses TRBV7-6 and TRBJ2-1; D remains unclear. V lost 6 bases and J lost 6, with 18 bases in between. The CDR3 consists of 15 residues. Germline lookup yields CDR1 SGHVS and CDR2 FNYEAQ. CDR3 sequence reads: CASRQQGGVANEQFF. Written as DNA, the CDR3 is TGTGCCAGCAGGCAACAAGGTGGAGTTGCCAATGAGCAGTTCTTC.

The chain couples TRBV19 to TRBJ1-5; TRBD1 agrees at 7 bases. The CDR3 has 14 amino acids. The V gene end was trimmed by 4 bases and the J gene end by 2 bases; junction bases not matched to a gene: 2. Germline V gives CDR1 LNHDA, CDR2 SQIVND (reference sequence). As DNA, the CDR3 is TGTGCCAGTAGTAACACAGGGGGCAATCAGCCCCAGCATTTT. This encodes CASSNTGGNQPQHF.

The chain has TRBV5-1 and TRBJ2-5, with D hard to call. CDR3 length: 13 residues. V was cut by 4 bases and J by 5 bases, with 12 bases left in between. Germline CDR1 SGHRS, CDR2 YFSETQ. The CDR3 region is CASSNPDTETQYF. For the CDR3, the DNA is TGCGCCAGCAGCAACCCGGATACGGAGACCCAGTACTTC.

This chain links TRBV3-1 (or the pseudogene TRBV3-2) with TRBJ2-5; D tentatively fits TRBD1 or TRBD2 (5 bases each). V dropped 0 bases and J dropped 5 bases, with 13 bases sitting between them. CDR1 is LGHDT and CDR2 is YNNKEL in the germline V gene (reference sequence). The CDR3 totals 15 residues. The DNA of the CDR3 is TGTGCCAGCAGCCAAGATACAGGTAGCGAGGAGACCCAGTACTTC. Translating gives CASSQDTGSEETQYF.

The chain links TRBV5-5 to TRBJ1-1; D not certain. From germline, CDR1 is SGHKS and CDR2 YYEKEE (reference sequence). Trimming took 2 bases from V and 4 from J, leaving 9 bases between them. The CDR3 has 13 amino acids. The CDR3 sequence is CASSFNLPTEAFF. CDR3 nucleotide sequence: TGTGCCAGCAGCTTTAATCTTCCCACTGAAGCTTTCTTT.

The chain couples TRBV7-9 to TRBJ2-7, with D perhaps matching TRBD2 (6 bases). The V end lost 1 base, the J end lost 4 bases, and 14 bases lay between the germline ends. The germline CDR1 and CDR2 sequences are SEHNR and FQNEAQ (reference sequence). There are 15 residues in the CDR3. CDR3 in amino acids: CASSLGVGGGYEQYF. The CDR3 bases are TGTGCCAGCAGCTTAGGAGTGGGAGGAGGGTACGAGCAGTACTTC.

This chain links TRBV30 with TRBJ2-7; 8 positions match TRBD1. CDR1 is GTSNPN and CDR2 is SVGIG in the germline V gene (reference sequence). The CDR3 contains 15 residues. V lost 2 bases, J lost 0 bases, and 6 bases stayed unmatched. The CDR3 spells CAWSLGQGGSYEQYF. The CDR3 DNA reads as TGTGCCTGGAGTTTAGGACAGGGAGGCTCCTACGAGCAGTACTTC. Together with reference TRBV30 and TRBJ2-7, the CDR3 gives the full variable domain: SQTIHQWPATLVQPVGSPLSLECTVEGTSNPNLYWYRQAAGRGLQLLFYSVGIGQISSEVPQNLSASRPQDRQFILSSKKLLLSDSGFYLCAWSLGQGGSYEQYFGPGTRLTVT.

CDR3: CASSAPGHSGSEQFF. The CDR3, as DNA: TGTGCCAGCAGCGCTCCGGGACATTCAGGATCCGAGCAGTTCTTC. V gene TRBV9 combines with J gene TRBJ2-1, with a tentative D call TRBD1 (6 bases). V was clipped by 3 bases and J by 10 bases, with 20 bases between them. The CDR3 runs to 15 residues. CDR1 and CDR2 (germline): SGDLS, YYNGEE.

The chain carries TRBV11-3 and TRBJ2-1; tentative D call: TRBD1 (5 bases). The CDR3 has 14 residues. From germline, CDR1 is SGHNT and CDR2 YENEEA. The V and J ends lost 2 bases and 9 bases respectively, with 14 bases between them. The CDR3 sequence: CASSLTQGVGEQFF. The CDR3 DNA follows: TGTGCCAGCAGCTTAACCCAGGGTGTAGGTGAGCAGTTCTTC.

CDR3 in DNA: TGTGCCAGCAGCACCCGAGGGGTAGATAATGAGCAGTTCTTC. As protein: CASSTRGVDNEQFF. This sequence joins TRBV13 and TRBJ2-1; possibly TRBD1 or TRBD2 for D (5 bases each). The CDR3 covers 14 residues. Between the trimmed V and J ends, which lost 5 bases and 7 bases, there was a span of 15 bases. Germline values: CDR1 PRHDT, CDR2 FYEKMQ (reference sequence).